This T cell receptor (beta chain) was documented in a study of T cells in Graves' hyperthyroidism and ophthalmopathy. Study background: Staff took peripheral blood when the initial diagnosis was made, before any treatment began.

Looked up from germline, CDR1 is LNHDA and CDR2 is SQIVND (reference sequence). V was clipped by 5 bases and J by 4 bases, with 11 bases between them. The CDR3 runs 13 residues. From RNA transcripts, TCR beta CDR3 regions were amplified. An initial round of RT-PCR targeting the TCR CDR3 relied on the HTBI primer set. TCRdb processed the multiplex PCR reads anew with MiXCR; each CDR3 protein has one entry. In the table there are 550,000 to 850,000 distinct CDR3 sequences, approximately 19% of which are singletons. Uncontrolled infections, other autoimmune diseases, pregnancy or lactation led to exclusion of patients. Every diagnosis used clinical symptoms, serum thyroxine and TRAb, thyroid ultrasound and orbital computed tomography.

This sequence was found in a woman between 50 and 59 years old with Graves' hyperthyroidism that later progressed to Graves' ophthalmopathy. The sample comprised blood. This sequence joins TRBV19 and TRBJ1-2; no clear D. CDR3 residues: CASSVHTGYGYTF. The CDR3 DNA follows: TGTGCCAGTAGTGTTCATACGGGCTATGGCTACACCTTC.